The present TCR beta chain was sequenced within a study of blood T cells in healthy people across ages. The study, taken as a whole, reports: A strong correlation was found between TCR beta diversity and the percentage of naive T cells.

This clonotype was counted between two and nine times. Antigen unknown. CDR3 length equals 15 residues. The ends were cut back, 4 bases at V and 2 bases at J, with 12 bases in the middle. It was with a sample-barcoded 5' primer and a J-beta primer mix that a second PCR of roughly 6 to 12 cycles was run. One entry per CDR3 protein, called by TCRdb with MiXCR from the 5' RACE reads. The sample has more than 650,000 distinct CDR3 sequences, about a fifth seen once. The sequenced material came from blood. This chain uses TRBV12-3 or TRBV12-4 with TRBJ2-1; a weak D match, TRBD2 (6 bases). The sequence came from a man aged 65-85 years in good health. This CDR3 reads CASSWGVGAYNEQFF. Here the CDR3 DNA reads TGTGCCAGCAGTTGGGGGGTGGGGGCCTACAATGAGCAGTTCTTC.